This T cell receptor beta chain was retrieved from a study of post-analysis software for immune sequencing data. TCR beta cDNA libraries had unique molecular identifiers. Each CDR3 protein gets one entry after TCRdb re-called the PCR reads with MiXCR. The table records a few hundred thousand distinct CDR3 sequences, 39% of them present only once. This sequence originates from a girl aged 2 to 10 with multiple sclerosis. Input material: blood.

The CDR3 reads CASKSGDQPQHF. The CDR3 DNA is TGTGCCAGCAAGAGCGGGGATCAGCCCCAGCATTTT. The chain joins TRBV2 to TRBJ1-5; D is uncertain. This CDR3 contains 12 residues. Germline V gene sequence: CDR1 SNHLY, CDR2 FYNNEI. With 7 bases removed from V and 5 bases from J, the gap between germline ends came to 9 bases.